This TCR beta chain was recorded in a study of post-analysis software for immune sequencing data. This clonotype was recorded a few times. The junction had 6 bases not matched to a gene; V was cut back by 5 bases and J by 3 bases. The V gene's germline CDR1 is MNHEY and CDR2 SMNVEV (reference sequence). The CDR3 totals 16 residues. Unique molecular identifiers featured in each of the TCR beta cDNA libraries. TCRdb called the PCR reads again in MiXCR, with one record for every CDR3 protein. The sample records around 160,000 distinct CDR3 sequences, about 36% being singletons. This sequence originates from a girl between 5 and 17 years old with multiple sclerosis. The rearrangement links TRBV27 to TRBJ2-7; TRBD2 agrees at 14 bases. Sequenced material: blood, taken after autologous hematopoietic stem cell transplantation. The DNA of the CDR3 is TGTGCCAGCAGTCCGAAGACTAGCGGGAGGGACTACGAGCAGTACTTC. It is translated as CASSPKTSGRDYEQYF.